What follows is one T cell receptor (beta chain) and its context. This record belongs to a study of shared T cell receptors in the human thymus. Germline V gene lookup returns CDR1 KGHSH and CDR2 LQKENI. The CDR3 spans 18 residues. V lost 3 bases to trimming and J lost 3 bases; unmatched junction nucleotides: 11. Profiled with immunoSEQ multiplex PCR; TCRdb holds only in-frame clones, not every one. The sample contains hundreds of thousands of clones, approximately 87% of which appear only once. These same data were also listed under a study on human thymus T cells.

Sequenced sample: thymocytes. This sequence originates from a boy under two years old with a congenital heart defect. This chain links TRBV18 with TRBJ2-5, with 12 bases that match TRBD2. CDR3 nucleotides: TGTGCCAGCTCACCCCCCAGACTAGCGGGGGATGTCGAAGAGACCCAGTACTTC. Protein product: CASSPPRLAGDVEETQYF.